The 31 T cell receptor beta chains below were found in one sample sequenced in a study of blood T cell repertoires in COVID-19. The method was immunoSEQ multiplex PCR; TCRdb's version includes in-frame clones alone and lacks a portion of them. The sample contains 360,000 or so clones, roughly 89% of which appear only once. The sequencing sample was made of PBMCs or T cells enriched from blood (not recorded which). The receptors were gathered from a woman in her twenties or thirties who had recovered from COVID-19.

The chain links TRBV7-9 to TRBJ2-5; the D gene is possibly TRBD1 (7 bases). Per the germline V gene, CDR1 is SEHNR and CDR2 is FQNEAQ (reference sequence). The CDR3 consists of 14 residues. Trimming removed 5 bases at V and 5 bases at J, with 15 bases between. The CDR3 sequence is CASSPRGVSETQYF. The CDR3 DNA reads TGTGCCAGCAGCCCCAGGGGGGTCTCGGAGACCCAGTACTTC.

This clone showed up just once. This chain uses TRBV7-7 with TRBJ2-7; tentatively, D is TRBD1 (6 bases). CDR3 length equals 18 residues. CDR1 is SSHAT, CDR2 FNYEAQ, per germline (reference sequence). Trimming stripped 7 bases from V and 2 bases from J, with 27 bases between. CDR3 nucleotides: TGTGCCAGCATTAGAGACCAATTGGGACACCCGATGACCTACGAGCAGTACTTC. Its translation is CASIRDQLGHPMTYEQYF.

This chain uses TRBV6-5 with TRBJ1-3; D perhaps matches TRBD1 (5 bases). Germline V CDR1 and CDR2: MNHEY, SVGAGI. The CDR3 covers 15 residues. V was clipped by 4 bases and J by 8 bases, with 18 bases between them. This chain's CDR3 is CASSSGLLGRDTIYF. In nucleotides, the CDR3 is TGTGCCAGCAGTTCGGGACTTCTCGGGAGGGACACCATATATTTT.

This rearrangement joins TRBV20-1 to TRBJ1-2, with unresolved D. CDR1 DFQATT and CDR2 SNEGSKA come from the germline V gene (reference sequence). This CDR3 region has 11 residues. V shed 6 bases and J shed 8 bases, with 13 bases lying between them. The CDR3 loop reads CSANSGAGYTF. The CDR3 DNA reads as TGCAGTGCAAACTCCGGAGCCGGCTACACCTTC.

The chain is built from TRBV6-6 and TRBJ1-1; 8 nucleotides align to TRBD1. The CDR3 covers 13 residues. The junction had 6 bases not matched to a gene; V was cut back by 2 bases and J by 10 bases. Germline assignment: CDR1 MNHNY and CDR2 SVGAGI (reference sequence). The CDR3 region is CASSYPQGATAFF. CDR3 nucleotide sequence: TGTGCCAGCAGTTACCCGCAGGGGGCAACAGCTTTCTTT.

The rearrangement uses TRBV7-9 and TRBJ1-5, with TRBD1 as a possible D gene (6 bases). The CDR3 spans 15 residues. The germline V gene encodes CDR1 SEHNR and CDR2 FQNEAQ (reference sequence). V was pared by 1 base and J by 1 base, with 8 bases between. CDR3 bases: TGTGCCAGCAGCTTAGGGACAGCCAGCAATCAGCCCCAGCATTTT. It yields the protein CASSLGTASNQPQHF.

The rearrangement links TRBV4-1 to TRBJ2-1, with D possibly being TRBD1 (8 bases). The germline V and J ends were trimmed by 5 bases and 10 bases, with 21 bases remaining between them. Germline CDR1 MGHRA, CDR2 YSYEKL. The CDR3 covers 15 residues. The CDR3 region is CASSARGQGGREQFF. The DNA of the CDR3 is TGCGCCAGCAGCGCAAGAGGACAGGGAGGGCGCGAGCAGTTCTTC.

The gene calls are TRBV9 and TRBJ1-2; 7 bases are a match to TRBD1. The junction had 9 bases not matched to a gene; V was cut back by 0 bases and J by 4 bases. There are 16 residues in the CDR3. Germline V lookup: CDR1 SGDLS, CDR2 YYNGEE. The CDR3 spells CASSVGDRKAGYGYTF. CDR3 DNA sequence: TGTGCCAGCAGCGTAGGGGACAGAAAAGCGGGCTATGGCTACACCTTC.

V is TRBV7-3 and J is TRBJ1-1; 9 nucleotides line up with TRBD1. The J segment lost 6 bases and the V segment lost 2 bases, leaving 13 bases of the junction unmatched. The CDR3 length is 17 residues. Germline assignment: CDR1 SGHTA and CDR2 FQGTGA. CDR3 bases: TGTGCCAGCAGCTTAGCTCCGGGACAGGGCAATTTTGCTGAAGCTTTCTTT. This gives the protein CASSLAPGQGNFAEAFF.

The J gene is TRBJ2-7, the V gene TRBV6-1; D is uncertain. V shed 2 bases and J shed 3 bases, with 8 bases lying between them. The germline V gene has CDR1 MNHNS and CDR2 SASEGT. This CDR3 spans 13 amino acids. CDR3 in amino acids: CASSELPGYEQYF. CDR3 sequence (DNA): TGTGCCAGCAGTGAACTTCCCGGCTACGAGCAGTACTTC.

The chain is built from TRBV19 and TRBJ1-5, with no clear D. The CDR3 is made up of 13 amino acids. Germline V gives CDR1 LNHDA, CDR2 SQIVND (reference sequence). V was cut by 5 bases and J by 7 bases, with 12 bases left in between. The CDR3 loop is CASSLLPGQPQHF. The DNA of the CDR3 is TGTGCCAGTAGTCTTCTCCCCGGGCAGCCCCAGCATTTT.

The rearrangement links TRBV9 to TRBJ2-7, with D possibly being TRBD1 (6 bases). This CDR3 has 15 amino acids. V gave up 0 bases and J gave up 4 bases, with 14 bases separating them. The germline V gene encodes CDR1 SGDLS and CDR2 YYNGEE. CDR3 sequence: CASSVEAQGGYEQYF. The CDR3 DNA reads TGTGCCAGCAGCGTAGAGGCACAGGGTGGTTACGAGCAGTACTTC.

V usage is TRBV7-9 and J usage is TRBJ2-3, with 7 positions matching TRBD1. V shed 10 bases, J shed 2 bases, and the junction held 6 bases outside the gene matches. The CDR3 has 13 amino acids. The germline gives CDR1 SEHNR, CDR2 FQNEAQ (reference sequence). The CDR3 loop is CATDRESTDTQYF. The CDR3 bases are TGTGCCACCGACAGGGAGTCCACAGATACGCAGTATTTT. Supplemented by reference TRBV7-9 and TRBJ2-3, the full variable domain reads DTGVSQNPRHKITKRGQNVTFRCDPISEHNRLYWYRQTLGQGPEFLTYFQNEAQLEKSRLLSDRFSAERPKGSFSTLEIQRTEQGDSAMYLCATDRESTDTQYFGPGTRLTVL.

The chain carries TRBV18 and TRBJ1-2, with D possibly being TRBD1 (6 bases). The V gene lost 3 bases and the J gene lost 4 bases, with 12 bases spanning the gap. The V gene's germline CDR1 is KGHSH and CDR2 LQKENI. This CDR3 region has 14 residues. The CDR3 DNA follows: TGTGCCAGCTCACCCGCAGGGGATACCTATGGCTACACCTTC. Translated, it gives CASSPAGDTYGYTF.

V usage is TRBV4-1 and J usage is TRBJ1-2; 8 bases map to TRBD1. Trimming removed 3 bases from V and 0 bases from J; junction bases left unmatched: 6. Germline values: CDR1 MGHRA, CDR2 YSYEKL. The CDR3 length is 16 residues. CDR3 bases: TGCGCCAGCAGCCAGATACCGGACAGGGCTAACTATGGCTACACCTTC. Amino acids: CASSQIPDRANYGYTF.

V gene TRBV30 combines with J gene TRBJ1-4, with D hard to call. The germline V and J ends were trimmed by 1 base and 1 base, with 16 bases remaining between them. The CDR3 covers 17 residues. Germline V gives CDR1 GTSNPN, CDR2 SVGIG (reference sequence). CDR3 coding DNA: TGTGCCTGGAGTGACCCACTGGGCATCATAACTAATGAAAAACTGTTTTTT. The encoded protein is CAWSDPLGIITNEKLFF. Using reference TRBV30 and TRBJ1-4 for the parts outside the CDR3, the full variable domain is SQTIHQWPATLVQPVGSPLSLECTVEGTSNPNLYWYRQAAGRGLQLLFYSVGIGQISSEVPQNLSASRPQDRQFILSSKKLLLSDSGFYLCAWSDPLGIITNEKLFFGSGTQLSVL.

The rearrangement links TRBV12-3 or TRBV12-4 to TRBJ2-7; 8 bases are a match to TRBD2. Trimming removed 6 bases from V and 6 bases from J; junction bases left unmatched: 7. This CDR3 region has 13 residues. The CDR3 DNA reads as TGTGCCAGCAGCCCTGGACTAGCCTTCGAGCAGTACTTC. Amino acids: CASSPGLAFEQYF.

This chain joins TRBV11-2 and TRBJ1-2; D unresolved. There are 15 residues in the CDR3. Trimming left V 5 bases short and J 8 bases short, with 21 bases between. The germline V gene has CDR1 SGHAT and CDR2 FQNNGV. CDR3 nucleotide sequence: TGTGCCAGCAGCCCGCGACCGGGCGGGGTCGGGGGCTACACCTTC. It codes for CASSPRPGGVGGYTF.

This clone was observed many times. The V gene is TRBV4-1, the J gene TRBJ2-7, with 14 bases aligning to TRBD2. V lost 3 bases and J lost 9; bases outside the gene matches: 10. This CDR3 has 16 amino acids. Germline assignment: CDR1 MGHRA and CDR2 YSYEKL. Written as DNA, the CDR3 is TGCGCCAGCAGCCATTCCCAGGGACTAGCGGGGGCTGGGCAGTACTTC. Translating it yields CASSHSQGLAGAGQYF.

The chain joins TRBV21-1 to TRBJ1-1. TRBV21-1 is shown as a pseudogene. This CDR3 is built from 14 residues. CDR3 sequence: CASTRSTGNTEAFF. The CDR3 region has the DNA TGTGCCAGCACGAGAAGTACTGGGAACACTGAAGCTTTCTTT.

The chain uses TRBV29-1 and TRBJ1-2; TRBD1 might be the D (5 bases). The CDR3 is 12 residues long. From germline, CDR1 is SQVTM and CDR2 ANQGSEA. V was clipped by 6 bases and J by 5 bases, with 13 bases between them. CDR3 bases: TGCAGCGTAGGGGACGGGGGATATGGCTACACCTTC. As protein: CSVGDGGYGYTF.

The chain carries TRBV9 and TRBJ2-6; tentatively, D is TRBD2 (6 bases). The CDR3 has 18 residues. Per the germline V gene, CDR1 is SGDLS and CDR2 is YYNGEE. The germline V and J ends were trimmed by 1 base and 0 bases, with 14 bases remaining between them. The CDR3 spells CASSVSPGDLSGANVLTF. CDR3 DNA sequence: TGTGCCAGCAGCGTATCCCCGGGGGACCTCTCTGGGGCCAACGTCCTGACTTTC.

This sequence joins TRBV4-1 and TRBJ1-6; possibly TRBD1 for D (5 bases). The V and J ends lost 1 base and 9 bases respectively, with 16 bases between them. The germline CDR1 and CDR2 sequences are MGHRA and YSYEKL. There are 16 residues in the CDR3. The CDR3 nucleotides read TGCGCCAGCAGCCAAGGTCTGGCAGGGAGGACTTCACCCCTCCACTTT. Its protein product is CASSQGLAGRTSPLHF.

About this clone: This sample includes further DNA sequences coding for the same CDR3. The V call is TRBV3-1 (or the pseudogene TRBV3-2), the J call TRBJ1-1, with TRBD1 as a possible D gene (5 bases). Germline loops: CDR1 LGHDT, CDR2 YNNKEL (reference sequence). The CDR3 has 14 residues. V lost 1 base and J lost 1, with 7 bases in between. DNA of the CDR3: TGTGCCAGCAGCCAAGTGGGGGGGAACACTGAAGCTTTCTTT. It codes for CASSQVGGNTEAFF.

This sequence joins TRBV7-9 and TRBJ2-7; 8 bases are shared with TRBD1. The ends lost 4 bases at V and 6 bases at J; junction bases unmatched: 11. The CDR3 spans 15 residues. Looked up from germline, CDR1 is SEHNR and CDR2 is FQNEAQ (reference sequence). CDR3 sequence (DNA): TGTGCCAGCAGCTCTGCTGGCAGGGGGCGATTCGAGCAGTACTTC. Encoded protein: CASSSAGRGRFEQYF.

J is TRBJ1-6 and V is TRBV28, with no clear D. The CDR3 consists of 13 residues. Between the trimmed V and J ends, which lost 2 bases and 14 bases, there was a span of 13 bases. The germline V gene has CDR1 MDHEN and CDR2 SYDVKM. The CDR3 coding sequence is TGTGCCAGCAGTTTAATACACCCGAGGGCCCTCCACTTT. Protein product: CASSLIHPRALHF.

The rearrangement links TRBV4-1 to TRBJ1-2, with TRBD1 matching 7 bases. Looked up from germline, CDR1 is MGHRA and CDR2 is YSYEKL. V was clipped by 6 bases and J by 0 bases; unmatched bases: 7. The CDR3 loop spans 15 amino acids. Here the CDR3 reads CASRLRDSSNYGYTF. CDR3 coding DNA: TGCGCCAGCAGACTCCGGGACAGCTCTAACTATGGCTACACCTTC.

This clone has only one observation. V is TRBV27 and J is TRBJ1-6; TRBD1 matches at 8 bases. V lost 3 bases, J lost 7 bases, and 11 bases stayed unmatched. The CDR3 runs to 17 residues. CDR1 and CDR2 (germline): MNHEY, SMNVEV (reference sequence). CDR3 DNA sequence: TGTGCCAGCAGTTTTAGGGGGGCCGGGACAGGCAATTCACCCCTCCACTTT. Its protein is CASSFRGAGTGNSPLHF.

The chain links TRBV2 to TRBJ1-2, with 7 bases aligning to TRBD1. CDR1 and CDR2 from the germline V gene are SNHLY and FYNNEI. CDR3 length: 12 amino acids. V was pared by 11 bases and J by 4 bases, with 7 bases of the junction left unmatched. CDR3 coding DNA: TGTGCCGGGGGGACAGACATCTATGGCTACACCTTC. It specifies CAGGTDIYGYTF.

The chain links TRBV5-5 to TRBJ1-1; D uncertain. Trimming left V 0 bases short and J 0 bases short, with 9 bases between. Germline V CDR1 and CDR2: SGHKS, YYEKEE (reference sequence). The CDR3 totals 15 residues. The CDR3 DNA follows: TGTGCCAGCAGCTTGGTTCTAGGATTGAACACTGAAGCTTTCTTT. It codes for CASSLVLGLNTEAFF.

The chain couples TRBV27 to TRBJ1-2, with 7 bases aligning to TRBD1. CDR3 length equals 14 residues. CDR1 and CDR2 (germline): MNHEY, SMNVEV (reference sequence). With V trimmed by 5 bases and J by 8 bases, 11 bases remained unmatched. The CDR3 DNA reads TGTGCCAGCAGTCCGCGGGACAGTAAGGCAGGCTACACCTTC. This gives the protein CASSPRDSKAGYTF.